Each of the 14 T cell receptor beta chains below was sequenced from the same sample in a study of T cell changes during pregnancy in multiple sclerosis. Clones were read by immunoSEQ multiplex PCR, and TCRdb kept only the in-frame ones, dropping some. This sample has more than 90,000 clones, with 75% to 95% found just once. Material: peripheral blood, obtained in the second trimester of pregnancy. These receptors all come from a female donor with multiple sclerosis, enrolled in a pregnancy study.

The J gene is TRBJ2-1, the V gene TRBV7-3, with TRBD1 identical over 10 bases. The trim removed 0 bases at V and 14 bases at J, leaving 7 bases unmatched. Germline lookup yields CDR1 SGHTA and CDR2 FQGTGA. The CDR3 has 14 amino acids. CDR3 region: CASSLTGPTGGKFF. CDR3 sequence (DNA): TGTGCCAGCAGCTTAACGGGACCGACAGGGGGCAAGTTCTTC.

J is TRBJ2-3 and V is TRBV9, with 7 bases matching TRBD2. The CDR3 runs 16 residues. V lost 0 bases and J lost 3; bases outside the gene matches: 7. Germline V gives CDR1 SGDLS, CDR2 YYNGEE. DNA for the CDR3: TGTGCCAGCAGCGTAGGGGCGGGAGCAGGGACAGATACGCAGTATTTT. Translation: CASSVGAGAGTDTQYF.

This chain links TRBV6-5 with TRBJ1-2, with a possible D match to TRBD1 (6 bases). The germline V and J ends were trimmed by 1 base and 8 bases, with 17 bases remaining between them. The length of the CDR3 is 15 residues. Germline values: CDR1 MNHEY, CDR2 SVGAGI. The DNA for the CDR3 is TGTGCCAGCAGTTACTATGAGGACAGTGAATGGGGCTACACCTTC. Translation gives CASSYYEDSEWGYTF.

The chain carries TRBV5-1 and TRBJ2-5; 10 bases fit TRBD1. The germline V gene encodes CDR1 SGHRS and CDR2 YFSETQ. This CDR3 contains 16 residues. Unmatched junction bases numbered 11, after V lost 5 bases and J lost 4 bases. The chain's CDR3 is CASRLTPGQGTETQYF. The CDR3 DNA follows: TGCGCCAGCAGGTTGACTCCGGGACAGGGGACAGAGACCCAGTACTTC.

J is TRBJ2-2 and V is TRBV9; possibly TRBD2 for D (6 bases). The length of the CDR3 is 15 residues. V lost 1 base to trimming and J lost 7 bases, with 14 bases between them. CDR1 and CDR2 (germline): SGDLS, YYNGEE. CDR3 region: CASSVYSGVNGELFF. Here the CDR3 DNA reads TGTGCCAGCAGCGTATATTCGGGAGTGAACGGGGAGCTGTTTTTT.

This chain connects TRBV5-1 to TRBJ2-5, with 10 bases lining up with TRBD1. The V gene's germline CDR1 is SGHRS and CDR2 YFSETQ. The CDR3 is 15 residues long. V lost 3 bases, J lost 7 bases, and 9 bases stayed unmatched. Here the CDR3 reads CASSSSGTGVRTQYF. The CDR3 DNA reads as TGCGCCAGCAGCTCTTCCGGGACAGGGGTCAGGACCCAGTACTTC.

CDR3 amino acids: CASSSNAYNEQFF. For the CDR3, the DNA is TGTGCCAGTAGCTCTAATGCCTACAATGAGCAGTTCTTC. The chain carries TRBV19 and TRBJ2-1; D is unresolved. The CDR3 covers 13 residues. Trimming left V 6 bases short and J 2 bases short, with 8 bases between. CDR1 LNHDA and CDR2 SQIVND come from the germline V gene (reference sequence). Using reference TRBV19 and TRBJ2-1 for the parts outside the CDR3, the full variable domain is DGGITQSPKYLFRKEGQNVTLSCEQNLNHDAMYWYRQDPGQGLRLIYYSQIVNDFQKGDIAEGYSVSREKKESFPLTVTSAQKNPTAFYLCASSSNAYNEQFFGPGTRLTVL.

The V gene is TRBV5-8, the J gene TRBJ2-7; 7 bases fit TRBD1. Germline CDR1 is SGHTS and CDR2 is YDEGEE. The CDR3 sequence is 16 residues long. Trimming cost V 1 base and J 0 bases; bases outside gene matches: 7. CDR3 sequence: CASSLPGQQVSYEQYF. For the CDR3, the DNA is TGTGCCAGCAGCTTGCCGGGACAGCAGGTCTCCTACGAGCAGTACTTC.

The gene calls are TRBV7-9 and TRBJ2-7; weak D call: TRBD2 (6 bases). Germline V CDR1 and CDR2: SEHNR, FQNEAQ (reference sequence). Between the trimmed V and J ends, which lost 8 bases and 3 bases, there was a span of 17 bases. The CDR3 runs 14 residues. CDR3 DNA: TGTGCCAGCGGGACGGTCCCGGGGGACTACGAGCAGTACTTC. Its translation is CASGTVPGDYEQYF.

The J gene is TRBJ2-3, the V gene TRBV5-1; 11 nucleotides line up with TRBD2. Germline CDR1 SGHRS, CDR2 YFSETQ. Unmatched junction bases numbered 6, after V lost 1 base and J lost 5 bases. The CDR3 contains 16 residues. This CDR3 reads CASSLLAGGGGDTQYF. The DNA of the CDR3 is TGCGCCAGCAGCTTGCTAGCGGGAGGAGGGGGAGATACGCAGTATTTT.

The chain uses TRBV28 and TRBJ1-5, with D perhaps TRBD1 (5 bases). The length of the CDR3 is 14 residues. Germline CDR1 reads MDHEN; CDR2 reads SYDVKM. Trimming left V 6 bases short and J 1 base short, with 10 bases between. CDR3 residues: CASRGAYSNQPQHF. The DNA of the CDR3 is TGTGCCAGCAGAGGGGCGTACAGCAATCAGCCCCAGCATTTT.

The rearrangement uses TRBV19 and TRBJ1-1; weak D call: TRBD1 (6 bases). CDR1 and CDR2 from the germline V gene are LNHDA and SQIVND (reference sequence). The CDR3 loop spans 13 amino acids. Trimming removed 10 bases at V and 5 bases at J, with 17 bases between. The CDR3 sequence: CATGRGVGTEAFF. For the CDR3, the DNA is TGTGCCACCGGGAGGGGGGTGGGAACTGAAGCTTTCTTT.

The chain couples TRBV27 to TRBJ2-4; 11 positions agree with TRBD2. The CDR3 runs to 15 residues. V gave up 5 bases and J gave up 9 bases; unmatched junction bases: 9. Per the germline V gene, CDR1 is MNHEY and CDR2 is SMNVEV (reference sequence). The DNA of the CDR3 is TGTGCCAGCAGTACCAGACTAGCGGGAAGTGGCATTCAGTACTTC. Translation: CASSTRLAGSGIQYF.

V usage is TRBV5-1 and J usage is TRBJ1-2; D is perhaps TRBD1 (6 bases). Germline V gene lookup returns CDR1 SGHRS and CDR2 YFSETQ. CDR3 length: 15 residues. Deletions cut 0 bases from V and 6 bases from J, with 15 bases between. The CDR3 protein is CASSLDGRGTHGYTF. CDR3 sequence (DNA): TGCGCCAGCAGCTTGGATGGCAGGGGAACGCATGGCTACACCTTC.